What follows are 12 T cell receptor beta chains derived from one specimen sequenced in a study of T cells in localized non-small cell lung cancer. Measured with immunoSEQ multiplex PCR; TCRdb has only the in-frame clones, and not every one. This table has more than 8,000 clones, around 60% appearing once. Source: lymph node tissue, taken before any cancer treatment. These receptors came from a male donor aged 60 or over with stage I squamous cell lung carcinoma.

This clone has only one observation. The gene calls are TRBV19 and TRBJ1-2, with TRBD1 matching over 10 bases. Trimming cost V 10 bases and J 2 bases; bases outside gene matches: 4. CDR3 length equals 13 residues. Germline V lookup: CDR1 LNHDA, CDR2 SQIVND (reference sequence). As DNA, the CDR3 is TGTGCCACCGGACAGGGGGACAACTATGGCTACACCTTC. Encoded protein: CATGQGDNYGYTF.

V usage is TRBV6-7 and J usage is TRBJ2-7, with D possibly being TRBD1 (5 bases). TRBV6-7 is filed as an ORF, its function uncertain. V was clipped by 2 bases and J by 11 bases, with 10 bases between them. This CDR3 has 11 amino acids. The CDR3 DNA follows: TGTGCCAGCAGTTACAGGGCGGACAAGTACTTC. Encoded protein: CASSYRADKYF.

The CDR3 DNA follows: TGCAGCGTTACCCTTGGGGGACGGGATACGCAGTATTTT. This sequence encodes CSVTLGGRDTQYF. The gene calls are TRBV29-1 and TRBJ2-3, with D perhaps assigned TRBD1 or TRBD2 (5 bases each). V lost 5 bases and J lost 6, with 15 bases in between. The length of the CDR3 is 13 residues. From germline, CDR1 is SQVTM and CDR2 ANQGSEA.

The chain employs TRBV6-8 and TRBJ2-2; 7 nucleotides align to TRBD1. With V trimmed by 7 bases and J by 6 bases, 8 bases remained unmatched. This CDR3 region has 14 residues. CDR1 is MNHGY, CDR2 SAAAGT, per germline. The CDR3 sequence is CASNTRQGSGELFF. CDR3 coding DNA: TGTGCCAGCAACACTCGACAGGGATCCGGGGAGCTGTTTTTT.

The chain joins TRBV28 to TRBJ2-3, with unresolved D. CDR1 and CDR2 from the germline V gene are MDHEN and SYDVKM. The CDR3 is made up of 12 amino acids. Between the trimmed V and J ends, which lost 10 bases and 10 bases, there was a span of 18 bases. The chain's CDR3 is CAINQAMGPQYF. In DNA form, the CDR3 reads TGTGCCATAAATCAAGCGATGGGTCCGCAGTATTTT. Looking up the rest from reference TRBV28 and TRBJ2-3 gives the full variable domain: DVKVTQSSRYLVKRTGEKVFLECVQDMDHENMFWYRQDPGLGLRLIYFSYDVKMKEKGDIPEGYSVSREKKERFSLILESASTNQTSMYLCAINQAMGPQYFGPGTRLTVL.

The table lists this clone with a few counts. The chain joins TRBV10-1 to TRBJ2-5; the D is unclear. Germline V gene sequence: CDR1 WNHNN, CDR2 SYGVQD (reference sequence). The CDR3 spans 12 residues. Trimming cost V 3 bases and J 1 base, with 3 bases left between them. The CDR3 DNA sequence: TGCGCCAGCAGTGACTTCCAAGAGACCCAGTACTTC. Its protein product is CASSDFQETQYF.

The rearrangement uses TRBV6-8 and TRBJ2-3, with D possibly matching TRBD2 (6 bases). Trimming stripped 5 bases from V and 8 bases from J, with 20 bases between. The CDR3 spans 15 residues. Germline CDR1 is MNHGY and CDR2 is SAAAGT. The CDR3 loop is CASSPGDSSTSTQYF. In DNA form, the CDR3 reads TGTGCCAGCAGTCCGGGAGACAGCAGTACGAGTACGCAGTATTTT.

The chain carries TRBV5-1 and TRBJ1-4; possibly TRBD1 for D (6 bases). Germline CDR1 and CDR2: SGHRS and YFSETQ. This CDR3 comprises 14 residues. V was cut by 4 bases and J by 8 bases, with 15 bases left in between. The CDR3 DNA follows: TGCGCCAGCAGCCTACAGGGAGGAAGAGAAAAACTGTTTTTT. Translation: CASSLQGGREKLFF.

By frequency in the sample, this clone is large (0.1 to 1%). The J gene is TRBJ2-2, the V gene TRBV6-8; either TRBD1 or TRBD2 may supply D (5 bases each). V dropped 6 bases and J dropped 5 bases, with 16 bases sitting between them. The CDR3 contains 15 residues. Germline V gene data show CDR1 as MNHGY and CDR2 as SAAAGT. The CDR3 DNA is TGTGCCAGCAGCTCTTTCACGGGGCTTACCGGGGAGCTGTTTTTT. Translating gives CASSSFTGLTGELFF.

The rearrangement uses TRBV18 and TRBJ2-3; perhaps TRBD2 as D (5 bases). This CDR3 is built from 13 residues. Germline CDR1 reads KGHSH; CDR2 reads LQKENI. Trimming left V 3 bases short and J 4 bases short, with 8 bases between. Written as DNA, the CDR3 is TGTGCCAGCTCACCCCGTAGCGCAGATACGCAGTATTTT. Translation: CASSPRSADTQYF.

The chain couples TRBV5-1 to TRBJ2-3, with TRBD2 identical over 13 bases. Germline V CDR1 and CDR2: SGHRS, YFSETQ. V lost 3 bases to trimming and J lost 3 bases; unmatched junction nucleotides: 10. The CDR3 runs 18 residues. CDR3 sequence reads: CASSSTWTSGSRTDTQYF. The DNA of the CDR3 is TGCGCCAGCAGCTCCACTTGGACTAGCGGGAGTCGTACAGATACGCAGTATTTT.

The genes are TRBV6-8 and TRBJ2-7; 12 bases match TRBD2. V shed 5 bases and J 3 bases; nucleotides not matched to a gene: 2. Germline V lookup: CDR1 MNHGY, CDR2 SAAAGT. This CDR3 comprises 14 residues. Written as DNA, the CDR3 is TGTGCCAGCAGTCGGACTAGCGGGATCTACGAGCAGTACTTC. It is translated as CASSRTSGIYEQYF.